This T cell receptor (beta chain) derives from a study of regulatory dendritic cells for organ transplantation. About the study: Monocytes received vitamin D3 on days 0 and 4, IL-10 on day 4. Study observations and caveats: Of resting T cell subsets, memory CD8+ had the most alloreactive clonotypes. Memory T cells were less diverse than naive, with memory CD8+ most oligoclonal.

Sorted subsets were CFSE-labeled and cultured approximately 5 days with allogeneic dendritic cells. J was trimmed by 2 bases and V by 0 bases; bases with no gene match: 2. CDR1 SGHAT and CDR2 FQDESV come from the germline V gene (reference sequence). The CDR3 is made up of 16 amino acids. A remark on this clone: Its antigen is currently unknown.

Some clones are missing from TCRdb's copy, which holds only in-frame ones; the method was immunoSEQ multiplex PCR. The table includes about 7,100 clones, approximately 67% detected once. This TCR was sampled from a human donor in good health. The specimen was memory CD4+ T cells from blood cultured with dendritic cells. Subset in this sample: CD45RO+ memory T cells. The genes are TRBV11-1 and TRBJ2-5, with TRBD2 identical over 11 bases. CDR3 in amino acids: CASSLAPSGGQETQYF. As DNA, the CDR3 is TGTGCCAGCAGCTTAGCACCTAGCGGGGGGCAAGAGACCCAGTACTTC.